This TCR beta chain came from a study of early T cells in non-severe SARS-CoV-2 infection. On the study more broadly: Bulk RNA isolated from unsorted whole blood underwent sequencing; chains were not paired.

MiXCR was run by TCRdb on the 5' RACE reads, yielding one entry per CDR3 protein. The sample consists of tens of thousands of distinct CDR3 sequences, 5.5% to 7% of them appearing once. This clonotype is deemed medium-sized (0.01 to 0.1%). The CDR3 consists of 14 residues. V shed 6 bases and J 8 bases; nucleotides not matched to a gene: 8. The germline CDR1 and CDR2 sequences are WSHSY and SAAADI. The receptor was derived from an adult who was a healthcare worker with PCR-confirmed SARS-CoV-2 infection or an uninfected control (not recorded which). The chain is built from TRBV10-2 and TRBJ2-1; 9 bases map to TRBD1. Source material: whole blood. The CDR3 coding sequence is TGCGCCAGCAGGCAACAGGGGGCGAACGATGAGCAGTTCTTC. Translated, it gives CASRQQGANDEQFF.